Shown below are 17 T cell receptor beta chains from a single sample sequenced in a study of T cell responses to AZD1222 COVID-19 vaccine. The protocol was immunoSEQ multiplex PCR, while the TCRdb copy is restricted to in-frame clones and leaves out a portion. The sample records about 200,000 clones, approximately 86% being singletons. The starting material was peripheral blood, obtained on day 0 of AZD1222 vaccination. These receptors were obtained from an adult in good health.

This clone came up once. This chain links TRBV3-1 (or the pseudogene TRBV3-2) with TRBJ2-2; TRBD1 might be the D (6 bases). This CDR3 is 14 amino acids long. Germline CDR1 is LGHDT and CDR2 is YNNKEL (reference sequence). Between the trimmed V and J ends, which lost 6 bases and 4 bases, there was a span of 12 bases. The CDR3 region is CASRTGYTTGELFF. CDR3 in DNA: TGTGCCAGCAGGACAGGTTACACCACCGGGGAGCTGTTTTTT.

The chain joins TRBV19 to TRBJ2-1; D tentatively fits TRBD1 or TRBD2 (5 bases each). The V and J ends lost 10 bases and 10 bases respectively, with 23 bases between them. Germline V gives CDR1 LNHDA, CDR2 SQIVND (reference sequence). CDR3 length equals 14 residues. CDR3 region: CATTPAGDPPEQFF. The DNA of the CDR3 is TGTGCCACCACCCCTGCCGGGGACCCTCCGGAGCAGTTCTTC.

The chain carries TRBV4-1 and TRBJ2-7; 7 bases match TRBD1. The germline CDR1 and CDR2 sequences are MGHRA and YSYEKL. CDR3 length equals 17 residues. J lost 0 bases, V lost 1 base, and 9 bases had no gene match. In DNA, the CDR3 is TGCGCCAGCAGCCAAGGTACCAGGGGGTCGCACTCCTACGAGCAGTACTTC. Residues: CASSQGTRGSHSYEQYF.

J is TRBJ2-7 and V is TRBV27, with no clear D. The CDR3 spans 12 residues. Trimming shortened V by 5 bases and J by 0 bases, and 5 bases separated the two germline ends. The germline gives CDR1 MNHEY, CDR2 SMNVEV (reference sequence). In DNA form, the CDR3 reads TGTGCCAGCAGTCCGAGCTCCTACGAGCAGTACTTC. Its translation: CASSPSSYEQYF.

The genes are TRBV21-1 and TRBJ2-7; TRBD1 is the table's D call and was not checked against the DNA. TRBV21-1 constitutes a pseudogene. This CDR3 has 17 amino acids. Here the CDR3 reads CASRNFTDRDITYEQYF. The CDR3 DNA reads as TGTGCCAGCAGGAATTTTACGGACAGGGATATCACCTACGAGCAGTACTTC.

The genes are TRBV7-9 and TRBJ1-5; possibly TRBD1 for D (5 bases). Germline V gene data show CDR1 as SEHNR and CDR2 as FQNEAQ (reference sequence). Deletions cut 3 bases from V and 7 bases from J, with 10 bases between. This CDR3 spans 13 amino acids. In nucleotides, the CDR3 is TGTGCCAGCAGCTTGGAGGGGCGGCAGCCCCAGCATTTT. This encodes CASSLEGRQPQHF.

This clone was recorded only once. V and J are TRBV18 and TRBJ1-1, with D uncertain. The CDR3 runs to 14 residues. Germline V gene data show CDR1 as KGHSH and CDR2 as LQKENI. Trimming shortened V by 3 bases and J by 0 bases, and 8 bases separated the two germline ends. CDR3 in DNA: TGTGCCAGCTCACCGGACTCCCTGAACACTGAAGCTTTCTTT. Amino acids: CASSPDSLNTEAFF.

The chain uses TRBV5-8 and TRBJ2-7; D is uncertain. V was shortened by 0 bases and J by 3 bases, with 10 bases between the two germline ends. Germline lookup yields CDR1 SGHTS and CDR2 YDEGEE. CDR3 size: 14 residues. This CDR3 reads CASSLGPGIYEQYF. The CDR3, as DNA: TGTGCCAGCAGCTTGGGACCAGGAATCTACGAGCAGTACTTC. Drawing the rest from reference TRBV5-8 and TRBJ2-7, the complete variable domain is EAGVTQSPTHLIKTRGQQATLRCSPISGHTSVYWYQQALGLGLQFLLWYDEGEERNRGNFPPRFSGRQFPNYSSELNVNALELEDSALYLCASSLGPGIYEQYFGPGTRLTVT.

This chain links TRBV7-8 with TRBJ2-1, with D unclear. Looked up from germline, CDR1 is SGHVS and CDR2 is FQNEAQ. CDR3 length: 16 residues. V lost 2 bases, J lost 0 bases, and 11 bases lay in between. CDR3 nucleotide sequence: TGTGCCAGCAGCTTAACGGCGCCCAGCTCCTACAATGAGCAGTTCTTC. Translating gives CASSLTAPSSYNEQFF.

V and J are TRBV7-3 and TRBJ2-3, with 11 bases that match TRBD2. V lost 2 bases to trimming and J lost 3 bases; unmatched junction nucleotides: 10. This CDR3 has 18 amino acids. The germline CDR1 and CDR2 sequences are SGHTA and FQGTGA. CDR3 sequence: CASSLAATSGAATDTQYF. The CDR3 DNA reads TGTGCCAGCAGCTTAGCCGCGACTAGCGGGGCCGCAACAGATACGCAGTATTTT.

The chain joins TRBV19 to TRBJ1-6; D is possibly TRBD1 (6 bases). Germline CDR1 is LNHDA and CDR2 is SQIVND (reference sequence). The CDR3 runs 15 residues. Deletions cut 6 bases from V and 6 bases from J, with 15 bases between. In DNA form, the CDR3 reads TGTGCCAGTAGAACCGACAGGAGCACTAATTCACCCCTCCACTTT. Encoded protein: CASRTDRSTNSPLHF. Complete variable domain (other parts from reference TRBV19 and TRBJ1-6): DGGITQSPKYLFRKEGQNVTLSCEQNLNHDAMYWYRQDPGQGLRLIYYSQIVNDFQKGDIAEGYSVSREKKESFPLTVTSAQKNPTAFYLCASRTDRSTNSPLHFGNGTRLTVT.

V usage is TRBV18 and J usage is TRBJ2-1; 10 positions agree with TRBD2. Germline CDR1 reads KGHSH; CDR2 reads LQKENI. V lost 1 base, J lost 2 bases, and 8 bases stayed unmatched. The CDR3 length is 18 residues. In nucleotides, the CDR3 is TGTGCCAGCTCACCACTCTACCAAGCGGGGGGGCCCTACAATGAGCAGTTCTTC. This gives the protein CASSPLYQAGGPYNEQFF.

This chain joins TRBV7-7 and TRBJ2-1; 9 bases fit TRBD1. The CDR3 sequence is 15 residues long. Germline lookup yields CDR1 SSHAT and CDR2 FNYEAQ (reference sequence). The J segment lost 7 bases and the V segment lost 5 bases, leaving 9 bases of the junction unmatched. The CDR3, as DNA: TGTGCCAGCAGCCCCGACAGGGGGAAGGGGAATGAGCAGTTCTTC. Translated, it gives CASSPDRGKGNEQFF. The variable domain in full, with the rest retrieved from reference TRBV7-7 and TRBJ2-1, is GAGVSQSPRYKVTKRGQDVTLRCDPISSHATLYWYQQALGQGPEFLTYFNYEAQPDKSGLPSDRFSAERPEGSISTLTIQRTEQRDSAMYRCASSPDRGKGNEQFFGPGTRLTVL.

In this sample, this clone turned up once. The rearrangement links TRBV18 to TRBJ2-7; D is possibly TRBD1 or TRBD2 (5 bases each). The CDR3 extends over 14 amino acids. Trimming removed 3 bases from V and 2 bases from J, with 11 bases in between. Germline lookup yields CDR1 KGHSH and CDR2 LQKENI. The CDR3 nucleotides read TGTGCCAGCTCACCGAATCAGGGAGCCTACGAGCAGTACTTC. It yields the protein CASSPNQGAYEQYF.

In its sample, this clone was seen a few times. As DNA, the CDR3 is TGTGCTAGTGGTTTGGATGTAGCGGGGTCCAAAAATGAGCAGTTCTTC. Translated, it gives CASGLDVAGSKNEQFF. The V call is TRBV12-5, the J call TRBJ2-1; 8 bases are shared with TRBD2. This CDR3 is 16 amino acids long. Germline CDR1 reads LGHNT; CDR2 reads FRNRAP. With V trimmed by 1 base and J by 7 bases, 9 bases remained unmatched.

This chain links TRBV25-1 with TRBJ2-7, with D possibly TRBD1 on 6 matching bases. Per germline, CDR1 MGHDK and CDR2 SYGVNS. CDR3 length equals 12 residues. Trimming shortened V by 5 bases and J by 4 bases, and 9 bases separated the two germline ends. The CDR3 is CASSQGIYEQYF. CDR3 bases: TGTGCCAGCAGTCAGGGGATATACGAGCAGTACTTC.

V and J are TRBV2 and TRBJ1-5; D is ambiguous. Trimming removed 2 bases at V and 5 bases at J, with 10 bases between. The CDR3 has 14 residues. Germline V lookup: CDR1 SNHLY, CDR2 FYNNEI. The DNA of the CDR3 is TGTGCCAGCAGTGAAAGGGAGGCAGATCAGCCCCAGCATTTT. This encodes CASSEREADQPQHF.